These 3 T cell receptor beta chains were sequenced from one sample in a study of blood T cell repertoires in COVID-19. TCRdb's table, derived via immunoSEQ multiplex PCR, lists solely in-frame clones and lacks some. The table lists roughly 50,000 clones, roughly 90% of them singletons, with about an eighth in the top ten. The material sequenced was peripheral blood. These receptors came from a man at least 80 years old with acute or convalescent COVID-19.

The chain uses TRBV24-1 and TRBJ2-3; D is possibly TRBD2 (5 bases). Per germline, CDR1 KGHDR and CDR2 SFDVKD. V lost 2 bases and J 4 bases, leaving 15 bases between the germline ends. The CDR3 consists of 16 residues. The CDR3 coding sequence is TGTGCCACCAGTGATTCCCGGGGTGGCAGGCCAGATACGCAGTATTTT. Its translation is CATSDSRGGRPDTQYF.

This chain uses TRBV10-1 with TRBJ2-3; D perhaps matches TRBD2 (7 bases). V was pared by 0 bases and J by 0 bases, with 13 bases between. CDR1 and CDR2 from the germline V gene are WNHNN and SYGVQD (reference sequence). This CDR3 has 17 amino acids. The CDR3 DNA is TGCGCCAGCAGTGAGTCAGGGGGGGGCCTAAGCACAGATACGCAGTATTTT. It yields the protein CASSESGGGLSTDTQYF.

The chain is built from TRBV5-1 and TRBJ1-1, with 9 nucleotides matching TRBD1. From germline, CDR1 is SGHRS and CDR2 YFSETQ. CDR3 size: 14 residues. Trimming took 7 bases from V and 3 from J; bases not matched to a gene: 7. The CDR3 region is CASYKQGADTEAFF. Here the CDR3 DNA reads TGCGCCAGCTATAAACAGGGGGCTGACACTGAAGCTTTCTTT. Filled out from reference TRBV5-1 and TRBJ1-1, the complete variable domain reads KAGVTQTPRYLIKTRGQQVTLSCSPISGHRSVSWYQQTPGQGLQFLFEYFSETQRNKGNFPGRFSGRQFSNSRSEMNVSTLELGDSALYLCASYKQGADTEAFFGQGTRLTVV.